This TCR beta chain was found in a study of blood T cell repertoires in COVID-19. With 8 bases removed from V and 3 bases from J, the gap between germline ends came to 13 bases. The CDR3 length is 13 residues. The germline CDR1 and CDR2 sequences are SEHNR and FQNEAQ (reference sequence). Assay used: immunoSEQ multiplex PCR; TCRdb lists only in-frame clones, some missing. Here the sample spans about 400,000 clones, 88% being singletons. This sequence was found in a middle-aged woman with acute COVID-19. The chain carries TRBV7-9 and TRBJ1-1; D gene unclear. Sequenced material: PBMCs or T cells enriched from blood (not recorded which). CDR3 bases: TGTGCCAGCCGACCTAGGATAGACACTGAAGCTTTCTTT. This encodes CASRPRIDTEAFF.